The 18 T cell receptor beta chains below were found in one sample sequenced in a study of radiotherapy plus CTLA-4 blockade in lung cancer. Assay used: immunoSEQ multiplex PCR; TCRdb lists only in-frame clones, some missing. The sample shows about 68,000 clones, 70% to 80% of them seen only once. Sequences were derived from peripheral blood, sampled from a patient treated with radiotherapy plus ipilimumab. Receptors originate from a human donor with non-small cell lung cancer who had a complete response to radiotherapy plus ipilimumab.

This clone was detected only once. CDR3 DNA sequence: TGCGCCAGCAGCTTACCGAACCTCAACACTGAAGCTTTCTTT. This codes for CASSLPNLNTEAFF. The chain uses TRBV5-1 and TRBJ1-1; D remains ambiguous. CDR3 length: 14 amino acids. Looked up from germline, CDR1 is SGHRS and CDR2 is YFSETQ. The V gene lost 2 bases and the J gene lost 2 bases, with 10 bases spanning the gap.

The genes are TRBV25-1 and TRBJ2-7; the match to TRBD1 covers 7 bases. V trimming: 3 bases; J trimming: 5 bases; junction bases outside the gene matches: 4. CDR3 size: 13 residues. The germline gives CDR1 MGHDK, CDR2 SYGVNS. The CDR3 nucleotides are TGTGCCAGCAGTGACAGGCAGGGGGACGAGCAGTACGTC. This sequence encodes CASSDRQGDEQYV.

The genes are TRBV7-2 and TRBJ2-5; no firm D call. Germline CDR1 and CDR2: SGHTA and FQGNSA. This CDR3 comprises 12 residues. V lost 3 bases to trimming and J lost 7 bases, with 9 bases between them. CDR3 sequence: CASSLARGTQYF. The CDR3 coding sequence is TGTGCCAGCAGCTTGGCCCGAGGGACCCAGTACTTC.

V gene TRBV6-1 combines with J gene TRBJ2-7, with D hard to call. The CDR3 length is 13 residues. With 9 bases removed from V and 5 bases from J, the gap between germline ends came to 17 bases. The germline V gene encodes CDR1 MNHNS and CDR2 SASEGT. The CDR3 sequence is CASVRTREDEQYV. The CDR3 region has the DNA TGTGCCAGTGTACGTACAAGGGAAGACGAGCAGTACGTC.

This sequence joins TRBV18 and TRBJ2-3, with D tentatively TRBD2 (6 bases). Trimming removed 5 bases from V and 13 bases from J, with 16 bases in between. The germline CDR1 and CDR2 sequences are KGHSH and LQKENI. This CDR3 has 12 amino acids. Here the CDR3 DNA reads TGTGCCAGCTCAATCGGGCGGGGTGATAAGTATTTT. It translates to CASSIGRGDKYF.

The chain carries TRBV6-5 and TRBJ1-4, with TRBD1 as a possible D gene (6 bases). CDR3 length equals 15 residues. Trimming removed 7 bases from V and 0 bases from J, with 12 bases in between. Germline-derived CDR1 and CDR2 are MNHEY and SVGAGI. This chain's CDR3 is CASKRGRATNEKLFF. CDR3 coding DNA: TGTGCCAGCAAGAGGGGGAGGGCAACTAATGAAAAACTGTTTTTT.

This chain connects TRBV19 to TRBJ1-5; TRBD1 might be the D (5 bases). The V gene lost 3 bases and the J gene lost 6 bases, with 9 bases spanning the gap. Per germline, CDR1 LNHDA and CDR2 SQIVND (reference sequence). This CDR3 contains 13 residues. CDR3 protein: CASSILGGQPQHF. Here the CDR3 DNA reads TGTGCCAGTAGTATCCTGGGGGGTCAGCCCCAGCATTTT. The full variable domain, its missing parts supplied by reference TRBV19 and TRBJ1-5, is DGGITQSPKYLFRKEGQNVTLSCEQNLNHDAMYWYRQDPGQGLRLIYYSQIVNDFQKGDIAEGYSVSREKKESFPLTVTSAQKNPTAFYLCASSILGGQPQHFGDGTRLSIL.

This clone appeared a few times. V usage is TRBV2 and J usage is TRBJ1-4; weak D call: TRBD1 (5 bases). The CDR3 runs 13 residues. V shed 7 bases and J shed 8 bases, with 14 bases lying between them. Germline CDR1 reads SNHLY; CDR2 reads FYNNEI. DNA for the CDR3: TGTGCCAGCAAGTTGAGGGAGGGGGAAAAACTGTTTTTT. It codes for CASKLREGEKLFF.

This chain joins TRBV6-1 and TRBJ1-2; no firm D call. The CDR3 is made up of 14 amino acids. The V gene lost 1 base and the J gene lost 7 bases, with 13 bases spanning the gap. Germline V gene lookup returns CDR1 MNHNS and CDR2 SASEGT. CDR3 residues: CASSEGVLTRGYTF. DNA of the CDR3: TGTGCCAGCAGTGAAGGGGTACTTACACGTGGCTACACCTTC.

V gene TRBV29-1 combines with J gene TRBJ2-5, with D perhaps matching TRBD1 (6 bases). Trimming stripped 4 bases from V and 1 base from J, with 7 bases between. Germline-derived CDR1 and CDR2 are SQVTM and ANQGSEA. The CDR3 runs 12 residues. The CDR3 is CSVGTVQETQYF. CDR3 bases: TGCAGCGTTGGGACAGTCCAAGAGACCCAGTACTTC.

The J gene is TRBJ2-6, the V gene TRBV2; TRBD2 might be the D (5 bases). Trimming removed 6 bases at V and 7 bases at J, with 19 bases between. This CDR3 region has 16 residues. Germline loops: CDR1 SNHLY, CDR2 FYNNEI. The CDR3 reads CASRPPEGRSANVLTF. In DNA form, the CDR3 reads TGTGCCAGCAGGCCCCCAGAGGGTAGGAGCGCCAACGTCCTGACTTTC.

This chain joins TRBV5-4 and TRBJ1-6, with 8 positions matching TRBD1. CDR1 and CDR2 from the germline V gene are SGHNT and YYREEE (reference sequence). V lost 0 bases, J lost 7 bases, and 3 bases stayed unmatched. The CDR3 runs 15 residues. CDR3 region: CASSLDRGGNSPLHF. The CDR3 DNA reads TGTGCCAGCAGCTTGGACAGGGGGGGAAATTCACCCCTCCACTTT.

This clone was picked up one time. This chain links TRBV10-3 with TRBJ2-1, with a tentative D call TRBD1 (6 bases). Per germline, CDR1 ENHRY and CDR2 SYGVKD. The CDR3 loop spans 15 amino acids. V dropped 2 bases and J dropped 0 bases, with 8 bases sitting between them. CDR3 coding DNA: TGTGCCATCAGTGAGCGGACAGCCTCCTACAATGAGCAGTTCTTC. Protein: CAISERTASYNEQFF.

This chain connects TRBV9 to TRBJ2-1; D may be TRBD1 or TRBD2 (5 bases each). V lost 3 bases, J lost 6 bases, and 16 bases lay in between. Germline lookup yields CDR1 SGDLS and CDR2 YYNGEE. The CDR3 has 15 residues. The CDR3 loop reads CASSGSGTRGNEQFF. In DNA, the CDR3 is TGTGCCAGCAGCGGATCCGGGACGAGGGGCAATGAGCAGTTCTTC.

The V gene is TRBV2, the J gene TRBJ1-5; TRBD1 aligns across 7 bases. In germline, CDR1 is SNHLY, CDR2 FYNNEI. The V segment lost 0 bases and the J segment 6 bases; nucleotides outside the gene matches: 23. The CDR3 sequence is 21 residues long. CDR3 nucleotide sequence: TGTGCCAGCAGTGAAGCGCTTCGGGGGTGGGTGCGAGGGGGCCTGAGTCAGCCCCAGCATTTT. This gives the protein CASSEALRGWVRGGLSQPQHF. Complete variable domain (other parts from reference TRBV2 and TRBJ1-5): EPEVTQTPSHQVTQMGQEVILRCVPISNHLYFYWYRQILGQKVEFLVSFYNNEISEKSEIFDDQFSVERPDGSNFTLKIRSTKLEDSAMYFCASSEALRGWVRGGLSQPQHFGDGTRLSIL.

This CDR3 is CASSKTSPPNNEQFF. DNA for the CDR3: TGTGCCAGCTCAAAGACTAGCCCGCCAAACAATGAGCAGTTCTTC. This rearrangement joins TRBV18 to TRBJ2-1; 7 nucleotides align to TRBD2. The V gene's germline CDR1 is KGHSH and CDR2 LQKENI. The CDR3 covers 15 residues. The trim removed 5 bases at V and 5 bases at J, leaving 9 bases unmatched.

The chain is built from TRBV19 and TRBJ1-2; 8 bases line up with TRBD1. Unmatched junction bases numbered 4, after V lost 8 bases and J lost 2 bases. Per the germline V gene, CDR1 is LNHDA and CDR2 is SQIVND (reference sequence). The CDR3 covers 13 residues. In nucleotides, the CDR3 is TGTGCCAGTCTTGACAGGGGAAACTATGGCTACACCTTC. Its translation: CASLDRGNYGYTF.

This clone has a single count. The V and J genes are TRBV7-9 and TRBJ1-2; D is possibly TRBD1 (5 bases). There are 13 residues in the CDR3. Trimming left V 3 bases short and J 7 bases short, with 12 bases between. Per germline, CDR1 SEHNR and CDR2 FQNEAQ (reference sequence). As DNA, the CDR3 is TGTGCCAGCAGCTTGCGGCAGGGTGGTGGCTACACCTTC. It yields the protein CASSLRQGGGYTF.